Listed below are T cell receptor beta chains from one sample, sequenced in a study of cytomegalovirus exposure and HLA in healthy donors. Some clones are missing from TCRdb's copy, which holds only in-frame ones; the method was immunoSEQ multiplex PCR. The repertoire holds roughly 180,000 clones, with 75% to 85% as singletons. The sequenced sample consisted of PBMCs. These receptors came from a woman in her fifties or sixties in good health and CMV-seropositive. The CDR3 runs from the conserved cysteine through the conserved F or W. D genes are given only for firm matches. Clone size is given for some rows only: seen once, a few or many times, or a class if the clone is expanded.

.	TRBV4-2	TRBJ2-3	.	16	TGTGCCAGCAGCCAAGGGGCAGGCCTAAGCACAGATACGCAGTATTTT	CASSQGAGLSTDTQYF
.	TRBV5-4	TRBJ1-1	.	11	TGTGCCAGCAGCTTGGGCGCGGAAGCTTTCTTT	CASSLGAEAFF
.	TRBV28	TRBJ2-7	TRBD2	14	TGTGCCAGCAGTTTGGGACTAGTTAGCTACGAGCAGTACTTC	CASSLGLVSYEQYF
.	TRBV7-2	TRBJ1-4	TRBD1	14	TGTGCCAGCAGCTTAGAAGGGACAGGGGGAAAACTGTTTTTT	CASSLEGTGGKLFF
.	TRBV2	TRBJ2-5	.	16	TGTGCCAGCAGGCCCCTCCTACGGGGGGCGAAGGAGACCCAGTACTTC	CASRPLLRGAKETQYF
few	TRBV23-1	TRBJ2-6	TRBD1	15	TGCGCCAGCAACAGGGTCCGGAAGGGGGCCAACGGCCTGACTTTC	CASNRVRKGANGLTF
.	TRBV4-2	TRBJ2-1	TRBD2	21	TGTGCCAGCAGCCAACAAAACCCGGGACTAGCGGTCTCTAGCTCCTACAATGAGCAGTTCTTC	CASSQQNPGLAVSSSYNEQFF
.	TRBV2	TRBJ2-7	.	12	TGTGCCAGCTTAACGTCCCGGTACGAGCAGTACTTC	CASLTSRYEQYF
.	TRBV6-5	TRBJ1-2	.	14	TGTGCCAGCAGTTACTCGTCAGGCCCCTACCACTACACCTTC	CASSYSSGPYHYTF
.	TRBV5-1	TRBJ1-5	.	19	TGCGCCAGCAGCTTGTCGCCGAGGGGGGGGGAGACGAAGAATCAGCCCCAGCATTTT	CASSLSPRGGETKNQPQHF
.	TRBV5-1	TRBJ1-1	.	15	TGCGCCAGCAGTGTAGCCGGGAGGATGGTAGGGGAGGCTTTCTTT	CASSVAGRMVGEAFF
.	TRBV6-6	TRBJ2-1	.	12	TGTGCCAGCAGTCCCCTCCCCAATGAGCAGTTCTTC	CASSPLPNEQFF
.	TRBV7-9	TRBJ2-3	.	16	TGTGCCAGCAGAGGCGGCGGGCTAAGGGCGCGAGATACGCAGTATTTT	CASRGGGLRARDTQYF
few	TRBV5-4	TRBJ2-5	TRBD2	16	TGTGCCAGCAGCCGAAGACTAGCGGGGTACCAAGAGACCCAGTACTTC	CASSRRLAGYQETQYF
.	TRBV5-6	TRBJ2-2	TRBD1	15	TGTGCCAGCAACGGACAGGGGCGAAACACCGGGGAGCTGTTTTTT	CASNGQGRNTGELFF
.	TRBV7-2	TRBJ1-1	.	14	TGTGCCAGCAGCATTGGACAGAGAGTCACTGAAGCTTTCTTT	CASSIGQRVTEAFF
.	TRBV9	TRBJ1-5	TRBD1	14	TGTGCCAGCAGCGCGGACAGGGGGTATCAGCCCCAGCATTTT	CASSADRGYQPQHF
.	TRBV2	TRBJ1-2	TRBD1	14	TGTGCCAGCAGTGGGATACAGGGGGCGAGGGGCTACACCTTC	CASSGIQGARGYTF
.	TRBV7-3	TRBJ2-7	TRBD2	14	TGTGCCAGCAGCTTAACCCCGGGAGGGTACGAGCAGTACTTC	CASSLTPGGYEQYF